This T cell receptor (beta chain) was captured by sequencing in a study of blood T cells in healthy people across ages. Study results and limitations: Roughly linear declines in TCR beta diversity per million T cells occurred with age. Naive T cell percentage by flow cytometry tracked strongly with beta diversity.

The CDR3 contains 11 residues. Per germline, CDR1 SGHRS and CDR2 YFSETQ. The germline V and J ends were trimmed by 4 bases and 7 bases, with 9 bases remaining between them. Combining a sample-barcoded 5' primer with a J-beta primer mix, a second PCR ran for about 7 to 12 cycles. Each cDNA molecule carried a tag from a template-switch adaptor that contained 12 random nucleotides. A single record per CDR3 protein comes from TCRdb applying MiXCR to the 5' RACE reads. The sample records roughly 1,300,000 distinct CDR3 sequences, 59% being singletons. With respect to this clonotype: Its cognate antigen is unknown.

Each of the donors had roughly 9.4 milliliters of peripheral blood drawn into EDTA-treated Vacutainer tubes. V usage is TRBV5-1 and J usage is TRBJ2-7; D not certain. This sequence originates from a man between 18 and 35 years old in good health. The specimen was blood. In DNA form, the CDR3 reads TGCGCCAGCAGCAGAAACAATGAGCAGTACTTC. It codes for CASSRNNEQYF. Using reference TRBV5-1 and TRBJ2-7 for the parts outside the CDR3, the full variable domain is KAGVTQTPRYLIKTRGQQVTLSCSPISGHRSVSWYQQTPGQGLQFLFEYFSETQRNKGNFPGRFSGRQFSNSRSEMNVSTLELGDSALYLCASSRNNEQYFGPGTRLTVT.